This TCR beta chain was captured by sequencing in a study of beta chain features in type 1 diabetes. Overall study context: Cell yields, gender and age were similar in healthy donors and patients. Examination spanned roughly 110 million sorted cells from all samples.

Each of the sorted populations had a purity greater than 95%. Trimming stripped 3 bases from V and 4 bases from J, with 24 bases between. The germline V gene encodes CDR1 KGHSH and CDR2 LQKENI. The CDR3 is made up of 18 amino acids. The authors reverse transcribed all of the isolated RNA, so sequencing captured expressed TCRB transcripts. Data came from immunoSEQ multiplex PCR; TCRdb stores just in-frame clones and leaves some out. The data hold some 900,000 clones, with about 17% observed a single time. This clonotype originated in a woman between 18 and 29 years old in good health. Sequencing was done on a sample of naive CD4+ T cells from blood. The chain has TRBV18 and TRBJ1-2; no definite D call. CDR3 coding DNA: TGTGCCAGCTCACCGATGGCGCCAGTTAGCGTCAACGTCTATGGCTACACCTTC. Translating gives CASSPMAPVSVNVYGYTF.